This is a list of T cell receptor beta chains from one sample in a study of read filtering for tumor transcriptome and immune sequencing. TCRdb re-called the reads through MiXCR, storing one row per CDR3 protein. The sample holds 130,000 or so distinct CDR3 sequences, approximately 13% seen once. Source material: a population of CD138-negative cells sorted from bone marrow. The receptors were gathered from a donor aged 40 or older with multiple myeloma. Each CDR3 is given without its conserved first and last residue.

j_call v_call cdr3_aa
TRBJ2-1 TRBV7-3 ASSPHGRYNEQF
TRBJ1-1 TRBV7-9 ASSLPDRTEAF
TRBJ1-1 TRBV6-5 ASSLDRANLPNTEAF
TRBJ1-1 TRBV19 ASSSGLGHTEAF
TRBJ2-6 TRBV12-3/TRBV12-4 ASTLAGALSGANVLT
TRBJ1-2 TRBV7-9 ASSLGRGQIYGYT
TRBJ2-1 TRBV6-2/TRBV6-3 ASSYSGAGGQNEQF
TRBJ2-6 TRBV29-1 SVLQGGSSGANVLT
TRBJ1-5 TRBV5-1 ASSLGQGAEPQH
TRBJ2-1 TRBV18 ASSPPQGSNEQF
TRBJ2-7 TRBV11-2 ASSSPGTTGSYEQY
TRBJ2-7 TRBV29-1 CVRQGSYEQY
TRBJ2-1 TRBV6-6 ATLRGNEQF
TRBJ2-7 TRBV29-1 SVSPGKNEQY
TRBJ2-1 TRBV15 ATRPYSSGDEQF
TRBJ1-1 TRBV20-1 SASQTGRNTEAF
TRBJ2-1 TRBV12-3/TRBV12-4 ASRREPYNEQF
TRBJ2-3 TRBV18 TSSYDRGGGDTQY
TRBJ1-2 TRBV27 ASSLSFWGNYGYT
TRBJ2-7 TRBV18 ASSPPGKTYEQY
TRBJ2-1 TRBV29-1 SVADLRYNNEQF
TRBJ2-4 TRBV29-1 SVAEGPSSN
TRBJ1-2 TRBV29-1 SVESGSPNYGYT
TRBJ2-7 TRBV4-1 ASSQDLTGSYEQY
TRBJ1-1 TRBV11-2 ASSLARTGVRDTEAF
TRBJ2-1 TRBV7-9 ASSSMSGVNEQF
TRBJ1-1 TRBV6-2/TRBV6-3 ASRRDAGGTEAF
TRBJ2-1 TRBV7-9 ASSLANNEQF
TRBJ2-1 TRBV5-4 ASSLKLAEYNEQF
TRBJ2-1 TRBV6-5 ATRLAGGNEQF
TRBJ2-7 TRBV6-1 ASRVNYEQY
TRBJ1-3 TRBV2 ASSYTGFSGNTIY
TRBJ1-1 TRBV6-1 ASSPRPTREGTEAF
TRBJ2-5 TRBV5-1 ASSSDPRDRETQY
TRBJ2-1 TRBV7-9 ASSPQPEQF
TRBJ1-1 TRBV5-5 ASSKGQGDTEAF
TRBJ2-5 TRBV6-2/TRBV6-3 ASRQGGETQY
TRBJ2-3 TRBV27 ASSSPGGDGTDTQY